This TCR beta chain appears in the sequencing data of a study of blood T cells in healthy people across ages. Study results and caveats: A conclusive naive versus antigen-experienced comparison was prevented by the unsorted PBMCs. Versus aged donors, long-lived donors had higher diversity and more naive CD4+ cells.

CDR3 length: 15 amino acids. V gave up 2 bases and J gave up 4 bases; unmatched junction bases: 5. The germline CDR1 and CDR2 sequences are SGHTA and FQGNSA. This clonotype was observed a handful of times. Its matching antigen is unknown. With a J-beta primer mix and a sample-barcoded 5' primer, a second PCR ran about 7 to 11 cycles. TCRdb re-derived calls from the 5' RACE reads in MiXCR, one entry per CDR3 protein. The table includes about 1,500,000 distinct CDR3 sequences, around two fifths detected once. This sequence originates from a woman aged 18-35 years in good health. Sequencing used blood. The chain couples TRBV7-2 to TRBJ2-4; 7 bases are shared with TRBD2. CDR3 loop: CASSLLAVGKNIQYF. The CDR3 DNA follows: TGTGCCAGCAGCTTACTAGCGGTCGGGAAAAACATTCAGTACTTC.